These T cell receptor beta chains were read from a single sample in a study of T-cell memory formation after mild COVID-19. Each CDR3 protein is one row after TCRdb ran MiXCR on the 5' RACE reads. The sample has fewer than 550,000 distinct CDR3 sequences, around 20% seen once; the top ten hold approximately 8.1%. The sequencing input was PBMCs or a T cell subset sorted from them (not recorded which). All receptors derive from an adult woman who had mild COVID-19 (a few samples of this study predate the infection). Cell type and time point are not known. The CDR3 runs from the conserved cysteine through the conserved F or W. D genes are given only for firm matches. Size values are once, few and many counts, or a class for expanded clones, and some rows have none.

>TRBV4-3|few|TRBJ2-3|TRBD2
TGCGCCAGCAGCCGAGGGGGAGGGACTAGCGGACCTAGCACAGATACGCAGTATTTT
CASSRGGGTSGPSTDTQYF
>TRBV5-4|few|TRBJ2-5|.
TGTGCCAGCACCGGGGGTAGGGGAGGTGAGACCCAGTACTTC
CASTGGRGGETQYF
>TRBV6-1|few|TRBJ2-1|.
TGTGCCAGCAGTACGCCAGCAAGTTACGACTACAATGAGCAGTTCTTC
CASSTPASYDYNEQFF
>TRBV10-3|few|TRBJ2-5|TRBD2
TGTGCCATCAAGCCTAGCGGGGGGAGCCAAGAGACCCAGTACTTC
CAIKPSGGSQETQYF
>TRBV10-3|few|TRBJ2-5|TRBD1
TGTGCCATCAGTGATTCGGGACAGGGGGAAGAGACCCAGTACTTC
CAISDSGQGEETQYF
>TRBV12-3/TRBV12-4|many|TRBJ2-7|TRBD1
TGTGCCAGCAGTTTTGGGACAGGGATTTACGAGCAGTACTTC
CASSFGTGIYEQYF
>TRBV24-1|.|TRBJ1-5|.
TGTGCCACCAGTGAAGGAACAGGATATCAGCCCCAGCATTTT
CATSEGTGYQPQHF
>TRBV27|.|TRBJ2-1|TRBD2
TGTGCCAGCAGTCCCGTGGGGCTAGCGGGGGGGGATGAGCAGTTCTTC
CASSPVGLAGGDEQFF
>TRBV6-6|many|TRBJ2-7|TRBD2
TGTGCTTCGTCCGGGAGGGACCTCTCCTACGAGCAGTACTTC
CASSGRDLSYEQYF
>TRBV29-1|.|TRBJ1-1|.
TGCAGCGTTGGGCAGGCCAGGGCGAACACTGAAGCTTTCTTT
CSVGQARANTEAFF
>TRBV12-3/TRBV12-4|few|TRBJ2-1|TRBD2
TGTGCCAGCAGAAAAAGCGGGGGGGCCTATGAGCAGTTCTTC
CASRKSGGAYEQFF
>TRBV5-1|once|TRBJ2-3|.
TGCGCCAGCAGCCCCCGACAGGACCGCACAGATACGCAGTATTTT
CASSPRQDRTDTQYF
>TRBV7-2|.|TRBJ1-4|.
TGTGCCAGCAACCAGGGTCTCCTGGATGAAAAACTGTTTTTT
CASNQGLLDEKLFF
>TRBV11-2|few|TRBJ1-5|TRBD1
TGTGCCAGCAGCCCTAGTTTCGGGACAGGTTTTTATAGCAATCAGCCCCAGCATTTT
CASSPSFGTGFYSNQPQHF
>TRBV7-3|.|TRBJ2-3|.
TGTGCCAGCAGCTTACGCCAATCAGATACGCAGTATTTT
CASSLRQSDTQYF
>TRBV6-1|few|TRBJ2-3|.
TGTGCCAGCGAGCTGGGGCGGCGGGGCTGGATAGATACGCAGTATTTT
CASELGRRGWIDTQYF
>TRBV12-3/TRBV12-4|few|TRBJ2-5|.
TGTGCCAGCAGTCTCACAGGAGCGGAGACCCAGTACTTC
CASSLTGAETQYF
>TRBV12-3/TRBV12-4|.|TRBJ1-2|.
TGTGCCAGCAGTCACCGCCCCGCGGCAGGGCGCTATGGCTACACCTTC
CASSHRPAAGRYGYTF
>TRBV28|few|TRBJ2-7|.
TGTGCCAGCAGCTTGGTGGCCCCGGGGCCTCAGGCCCACGAGCAGTACTTC
CASSLVAPGPQAHEQYF
>TRBV11-2|few|TRBJ1-5|TRBD1
TGTGCCAGCAGCCCCTATGGGACAGGGGGTCGGAATCAGCCCCAGCATTTT
CASSPYGTGGRNQPQHF
>TRBV12-3/TRBV12-4|.|TRBJ2-1|.
TGTGCCAGCAGTATAGGCGTTCAGGGGGGCGATGAGCAGTTCTTC
CASSIGVQGGDEQFF
>TRBV5-1|.|TRBJ1-2|.
TGCGCCAGCACCTCAGGGGACGGCTACACCTTC
CASTSGDGYTF